Detailed here is one T cell receptor (beta chain). The data were obtained in a study of shared clonotypes between healthy human individuals. This CDR3 comprises 15 residues. Germline V gives CDR1 MNHEY, CDR2 SVGAGI. Between the trimmed V and J ends, which lost 0 bases and 0 bases, there was a span of 8 bases. Generated by immunoSEQ multiplex PCR, the TCRdb table keeps only in-frame clones and is missing some. This table has approximately 980,000 clones, over 60% appearing once. This clonotype originated in a man younger than 30 in good health. V gene TRBV6-5 combines with J gene TRBJ1-1; D ambiguous. The source material was memory CD4+ T cells sorted from blood. Regarding subset: CD45RA-negative fraction. This CDR3 reads CASSYSTVMNTEAFF. DNA for the CDR3: TGTGCCAGCAGTTACTCAACAGTAATGAACACTGAAGCTTTCTTT.